The 21 T cell receptor beta chains below come from one sample, sequenced in a study of blood T cell repertoires in COVID-19. Repertoires were generated with immunoSEQ multiplex PCR, while TCRdb's copy carries only in-frame clones and drops some. Of about 36,000 clones listed, just over 90% are singletons. What was sequenced was peripheral blood. The receptor set was obtained from a human donor in a cohort sampled during active COVID-19.

The chain uses TRBV3-1 (or the pseudogene TRBV3-2) and TRBJ1-2; 8 nucleotides align to TRBD1. Germline CDR1 reads LGHDT; CDR2 reads YNNKEL (reference sequence). The CDR3 spans 14 residues. The ends lost 7 bases at V and 0 bases at J; junction bases unmatched: 4. CDR3 in DNA: TGTGCCAGCATGCGACAGGGGACTAACTATGGCTACACCTTC. The encoded protein is CASMRQGTNYGYTF.

This clone was picked up one time. The rearrangement joins TRBV19 to TRBJ2-2; the D is unclear. Germline V CDR1 and CDR2: LNHDA, SQIVND (reference sequence). Between the trimmed V and J ends, which lost 0 bases and 6 bases, there was a span of 5 bases. CDR3 length equals 13 residues. CDR3: CASSIDIPGELFF. DNA of the CDR3: TGTGCCAGTAGTATAGATATCCCCGGGGAGCTGTTTTTT.

The V call is TRBV2, the J call TRBJ2-4; no reliable D call. Trimming took off 7 bases at V and 1 base at J, with 11 bases between the two ends. The germline V gene encodes CDR1 SNHLY and CDR2 FYNNEI. CDR3 length: 14 residues. Here the CDR3 reads CASTEAPAKNIQYF. The CDR3 DNA reads TGTGCCAGCACCGAGGCCCCGGCCAAAAACATTCAGTACTTC.

The V call is TRBV4-1, the J call TRBJ2-5; 8 nucleotides line up with TRBD1. Trimming removed 1 base from V and 4 bases from J; junction bases left unmatched: 5. CDR1 is MGHRA, CDR2 YSYEKL, per germline. The CDR3 length is 15 residues. Here the CDR3 reads CASSQVGRGRETQYF. CDR3 bases: TGCGCCAGCAGCCAAGTAGGCAGGGGGCGAGAGACCCAGTACTTC.

V is TRBV3-1 (or the pseudogene TRBV3-2) and J is TRBJ2-1; D may be TRBD2 (6 bases). Germline-derived CDR1 and CDR2 are LGHDT and YNNKEL (reference sequence). The CDR3 has 15 amino acids. Between the trimmed V and J ends, which lost 1 base and 4 bases, there was a span of 11 bases. The CDR3 loop is CASSQAAGGYNEQFF. The CDR3 DNA is TGTGCCAGCAGCCAAGCAGCGGGCGGGTACAATGAGCAGTTCTTC.

This chain links TRBV4-1 with TRBJ2-3; TRBD1 matches 7 bases. The CDR3 extends over 17 amino acids. Germline trimming cut 3 bases from V and 1 base from J; bases unmatched to any gene: 10. Germline V gives CDR1 MGHRA, CDR2 YSYEKL. CDR3 nucleotides: TGCGCCAGCAGCCAGACCCAACAGGGGTTTCGCACAGATACGCAGTATTTT. Its protein is CASSQTQQGFRTDTQYF.

The gene calls are TRBV28 and TRBJ1-6; D is ambiguous. V was shortened by 1 base and J by 8 bases, with 9 bases between the two germline ends. Germline V gives CDR1 MDHEN, CDR2 SYDVKM. The CDR3 covers 14 residues. Here the CDR3 reads CASSLLQADSPLHF. In DNA, the CDR3 is TGTGCCAGCAGTTTATTGCAGGCAGATTCACCCCTCCACTTT.

The rearrangement uses TRBV5-1 and TRBJ2-7, with 10 bases fitting TRBD2. Per the germline V gene, CDR1 is SGHRS and CDR2 is YFSETQ. The ends lost 5 bases at V and 0 bases at J; junction bases unmatched: 5. This CDR3 is built from 15 residues. Here the CDR3 reads CASSWTSGSSYEQYF. The CDR3 DNA follows: TGCGCCAGCAGTTGGACTAGCGGTAGCTCCTACGAGCAGTACTTC.

This CDR3 is CASSRAGTGSRTIYF. The CDR3 DNA sequence: TGTGCCAGCAGCCGAGCCGGGACAGGGAGTCGGACCATATATTTT. The chain recombines TRBV7-8 with TRBJ1-3, with TRBD1 matching over 9 bases. The ends lost 5 bases at V and 10 bases at J; junction bases unmatched: 12. The CDR3 contains 15 residues. CDR1 and CDR2 from the germline V gene are SGHVS and FQNEAQ.

CDR3 in DNA: TGCGCCAGCAGCGGGGGACTAGCGGGAGTTGGCTACAATGAGCAGTTCTTC. Encoded protein: CASSGGLAGVGYNEQFF. The rearrangement uses TRBV5-1 and TRBJ2-1, with 14 nucleotides matching TRBD2. V shed 4 bases, J shed 3 bases, and the junction held 6 bases outside the gene matches. This CDR3 spans 17 amino acids. Germline loops: CDR1 SGHRS, CDR2 YFSETQ. Full variable domain (remainder filled in from reference TRBV5-1 and TRBJ2-1): KAGVTQTPRYLIKTRGQQVTLSCSPISGHRSVSWYQQTPGQGLQFLFEYFSETQRNKGNFPGRFSGRQFSNSRSEMNVSTLELGDSALYLCASSGGLAGVGYNEQFFGPGTRLTVL.

The V call is TRBV18, the J call TRBJ2-5; 7 nucleotides align to TRBD1. The CDR3 has 17 residues. V lost 0 bases to trimming and J lost 9 bases; unmatched junction nucleotides: 16. CDR1 is KGHSH, CDR2 LQKENI, per germline. As DNA, the CDR3 is TGTGCCAGCTCACCACCTCTCTCTCGGGACCCCCAGGGGGCCCAGTACTTC. Translation gives CASSPPLSRDPQGAQYF.

The chain carries TRBV19 and TRBJ2-1; TRBD2 matches at 8 bases. CDR3 length: 16 residues. CDR1 and CDR2 (germline): LNHDA, SQIVND (reference sequence). V gave up 3 bases and J gave up 8 bases; unmatched junction bases: 12. The CDR3 region is CASSIGGSGRGYEQFF. CDR3 in DNA: TGTGCCAGTAGTATCGGAGGAAGCGGGAGAGGGTATGAGCAGTTCTTC.

The V gene is TRBV19, the J gene TRBJ1-5, with D hard to call. CDR1 and CDR2 from the germline V gene are LNHDA and SQIVND (reference sequence). V lost 5 bases to trimming and J lost 0 bases, with 14 bases between them. This CDR3 region has 16 residues. The CDR3 here is CASSLTPGISNQPQHF. The CDR3 nucleotides are TGTGCCAGTAGTCTCACCCCCGGGATTAGCAATCAGCCCCAGCATTTT. The variable domain in full, completed from reference TRBV19 and TRBJ1-5, reads DGGITQSPKYLFRKEGQNVTLSCEQNLNHDAMYWYRQDPGQGLRLIYYSQIVNDFQKGDIAEGYSVSREKKESFPLTVTSAQKNPTAFYLCASSLTPGISNQPQHFGDGTRLSIL.

The V call is TRBV7-2, the J call TRBJ1-5; D uncertain. This CDR3 comprises 16 residues. Germline V gene lookup returns CDR1 SGHTA and CDR2 FQGNSA. V shed 5 bases and J shed 6 bases, with 20 bases lying between them. CDR3 protein: CASSPGEGGVRQPQHF. DNA for the CDR3: TGTGCCAGCAGCCCCGGGGAGGGCGGGGTTCGTCAGCCCCAGCATTTT. Supplemented by reference TRBV7-2 and TRBJ1-5, the full variable domain reads GAGVSQSPSNKVTEKGKDVELRCDPISGHTALYWYRQSLGQGLEFLIYFQGNSAPDKSGLPSDRFSAERTGGSVSTLTIQRTQQEDSAVYLCASSPGEGGVRQPQHFGDGTRLSIL.

The gene calls are TRBV4-3 and TRBJ2-3; TRBD2 aligns across 14 bases. The V segment lost 4 bases and the J segment 3 bases; nucleotides outside the gene matches: 12. Germline CDR1 LGHNA, CDR2 YSLEER. CDR3 length: 19 residues. The CDR3 DNA reads as TGCGCCAGCAGCCTTAGACCCGGGACTAGCGGGAGTACGACAGATACGCAGTATTTT. Translation: CASSLRPGTSGSTTDTQYF.

The chain employs TRBV6-5 and TRBJ2-2, with D maybe TRBD2 (6 bases). The CDR3 has 15 amino acids. Germline CDR1 is MNHEY and CDR2 is SVGAGI. Trimming removed 7 bases at V and 0 bases at J, with 12 bases between. The CDR3 here is CASISPSANTGELFF. DNA of the CDR3: TGTGCCAGCATTTCCCCTAGCGCGAACACCGGGGAGCTGTTTTTT.

The chain links TRBV28 to TRBJ2-7, with TRBD1 as a possible D gene (6 bases). This CDR3 comprises 14 residues. The germline CDR1 and CDR2 sequences are MDHEN and SYDVKM. Deletions cut 1 base from V and 2 bases from J, with 9 bases between. The CDR3 protein is CASSLYGDTYEQYF. The CDR3 nucleotides read TGTGCCAGCAGTTTATACGGGGACACCTACGAGCAGTACTTC.

The chain carries TRBV6-6 and TRBJ2-6; TRBD1 is a possible D gene (6 bases). Trimming shortened V by 5 bases and J by 2 bases, and 13 bases separated the two germline ends. CDR3 length: 16 amino acids. Germline assignment: CDR1 MNHNY and CDR2 SVGAGI (reference sequence). The CDR3 is CASSNTGSPGANVLTF. The CDR3 bases are TGTGCCAGCAGTAATACAGGGTCACCTGGGGCCAACGTCCTGACTTTC.

This clone was seen a few times. This rearrangement joins TRBV4-2 to TRBJ1-4, with D perhaps matching TRBD1 (6 bases). V was shortened by 4 bases and J by 5 bases, with 23 bases between the two germline ends. Germline V gives CDR1 LGHNA, CDR2 YNFKEQ. The CDR3 runs 18 residues. The CDR3 DNA follows: TGTGCCAGCAGCCCCACGGGGGGGCCCCTTAGTCAGAATGAAAAACTGTTTTTT. Residues: CASSPTGGPLSQNEKLFF.

The genes are TRBV7-9 and TRBJ2-5; perhaps TRBD2 as D (6 bases). The germline V gene encodes CDR1 SEHNR and CDR2 FQNEAQ (reference sequence). There are 14 residues in the CDR3. V dropped 2 bases and J dropped 5 bases, with 12 bases sitting between them. The CDR3 nucleotides are TGTGCCAGCAGCTTAAGTGGGGGGATGGAGACCCAGTACTTC. Amino acids: CASSLSGGMETQYF.

V gene TRBV29-1 combines with J gene TRBJ2-7, with 9 bases matching TRBD2. The V and J ends lost 6 bases and 0 bases, in that order; junction bases with no gene match: 12. This CDR3 spans 16 amino acids. Per the germline V gene, CDR1 is SQVTM and CDR2 is ANQGSEA. CDR3 in DNA: TGCAGCGTCTCCGGGCGTTATAGCGGGAGCTCCTACGAGCAGTACTTC. Protein sequence: CSVSGRYSGSSYEQYF.